What follows are 15 T cell receptor beta chains derived from one specimen sequenced in a study of cytomegalovirus exposure and HLA in healthy donors. PCR used 60 Vbeta primers and 13 Jbeta primers. Measured with immunoSEQ multiplex PCR; TCRdb has only the in-frame clones, and not every one. This table lists 70,000 or so clones. The sequencing input was PBMCs. The source is a boy under 18 in good health and CMV-seronegative.

The gene calls are TRBV6-6 and TRBJ1-1; D is unresolved. Trimming cost V 2 bases and J 3 bases, with 10 bases left between them. From germline, CDR1 is MNHNY and CDR2 SVGAGI (reference sequence). The CDR3 covers 14 residues. The CDR3: CASSYDSGDTEAFF. CDR3 nucleotides: TGTGCCAGCAGTTACGACTCCGGAGACACTGAAGCTTTCTTT.

The gene calls are TRBV6-7 and TRBJ1-2, with 9 nucleotides matching TRBD1. TRBV6-7 is reported as an ORF; its role is uncertain. The CDR3 loop spans 19 amino acids. The ends lost 5 bases at V and 1 base at J; junction bases unmatched: 17. CDR3: CASSPPGQGNPMGNYGYTF. In nucleotides, the CDR3 is TGTGCCAGCAGTCCGCCGGGACAGGGCAACCCTATGGGTAACTATGGCTACACCTTC.

The V and J genes are TRBV4-2 and TRBJ2-7; weak D call: TRBD1 (6 bases). CDR1 and CDR2 from the germline V gene are LGHNA and YNFKEQ. Trimming cost V 4 bases and J 4 bases, with 23 bases left between them. The CDR3 has 17 amino acids. CDR3 loop: CASSLQPPRGLFYEQYF. CDR3 in DNA: TGTGCCAGCAGCCTCCAGCCACCCAGGGGTTTATTTTACGAGCAGTACTTC.

The gene calls are TRBV29-1 and TRBJ2-7, with no clear D. V gave up 4 bases and J gave up 0 bases, with 7 bases separating them. This CDR3 is 12 amino acids long. Germline assignment: CDR1 SQVTM and CDR2 ANQGSEA. The CDR3 loop reads CSVGLSSYEQYF. The CDR3 DNA reads as TGCAGCGTTGGATTGAGCTCCTACGAGCAGTACTTC.

The rearrangement joins TRBV30 to TRBJ1-6, with TRBD1 matching over 9 bases. This CDR3 spans 15 amino acids. Germline V gives CDR1 GTSNPN, CDR2 SVGIG (reference sequence). Losses at the gene ends were 5 bases for V and 7 bases for J; bases not matched to a gene: 9. This CDR3 is CAWSETGTGNSPLHF. The CDR3 DNA is TGTGCCTGGTCTGAAACCGGGACAGGGAATTCACCCCTCCACTTT.

This chain joins TRBV5-6 and TRBJ2-7; D is possibly TRBD1 (5 bases). In germline, CDR1 is SGHDT, CDR2 YYEEEE. The CDR3 spans 15 residues. V was shortened by 2 bases and J by 7 bases, with 19 bases between the two germline ends. CDR3 bases: TGTGCCAGCAGCTTATCCTTATCAATGGGGCGAGAGCAGTACTTC. This encodes CASSLSLSMGREQYF.

The chain links TRBV7-6 to TRBJ2-3; 7 bases are shared with TRBD2. The CDR3 runs to 17 residues. The trim removed 3 bases at V and 0 bases at J, leaving 9 bases unmatched. The germline V gene encodes CDR1 SGHVS and CDR2 FNYEAQ. The CDR3: CASSLARLAASTDTQYF. The CDR3 DNA sequence: TGTGCCAGCAGCTTGGCAAGACTAGCAGCGAGCACAGATACGCAGTATTTT.

CDR3 sequence: CASSQVQGRGYTF. Here the CDR3 DNA reads TGCGCCAGCAGCCAAGTACAGGGAAGAGGCTACACCTTC. V gene TRBV4-1 combines with J gene TRBJ1-2; D is perhaps TRBD1 (6 bases). The V and J ends lost 1 base and 8 bases respectively, with 11 bases between them. The CDR3 is 13 residues long. The germline V gene encodes CDR1 MGHRA and CDR2 YSYEKL.

This chain links TRBV7-9 with TRBJ2-1, with TRBD1 as a possible D gene (6 bases). This CDR3 is 14 amino acids long. The germline gives CDR1 SEHNR, CDR2 FQNEAQ (reference sequence). V dropped 6 bases and J dropped 4 bases, with 13 bases sitting between them. CDR3 region: CASSDTTGYNEQFF. The CDR3 DNA follows: TGTGCCAGCAGTGATACTACAGGGTACAATGAGCAGTTCTTC.

V usage is TRBV10-3 and J usage is TRBJ1-2, with TRBD1 matching 7 bases. From germline, CDR1 is ENHRY and CDR2 SYGVKD. V gave up 5 bases and J gave up 1 base; unmatched junction bases: 16. The CDR3 extends over 18 amino acids. This chain's CDR3 is CAISITGWGTEINYGYTF. Written as DNA, the CDR3 is TGTGCCATCAGTATCACAGGTTGGGGGACAGAGATTAACTATGGCTACACCTTC.

This rearrangement joins TRBV7-3 to TRBJ2-7; D is perhaps TRBD1 (6 bases). Trimming left V 5 bases short and J 5 bases short, with 13 bases between. The CDR3 length is 13 residues. Germline lookup yields CDR1 SGHTA and CDR2 FQGTGA. Here the CDR3 reads CASSLKQGHEQYF. For the CDR3, the DNA is TGTGCCAGCAGCCTAAAACAGGGTCACGAGCAGTACTTC.

The chain links TRBV13 to TRBJ2-1; no clear D gene. CDR3 length equals 13 residues. Germline CDR1 reads PRHDT; CDR2 reads FYEKMQ (reference sequence). Trimming left V 1 base short and J 4 bases short, with 5 bases between. CDR3 nucleotide sequence: TGTGCCAGCAGCTTAGACTCATACAATGAGCAGTTCTTC. This translates into CASSLDSYNEQFF.

The rearrangement joins TRBV2 to TRBJ2-7; no clear D gene. Germline V gene sequence: CDR1 SNHLY, CDR2 FYNNEI. Trimming removed 2 bases from V and 5 bases from J, with 10 bases in between. The CDR3 covers 13 residues. The CDR3 DNA reads TGTGCCAGCAGTGAACCATTGGCTGACGAGCAGTACTTC. Protein product: CASSEPLADEQYF.

V and J are TRBV2 and TRBJ1-2, with TRBD1 as a possible D gene (5 bases). CDR3 length: 13 amino acids. Trimming stripped 6 bases from V and 3 bases from J, with 11 bases between. Per germline, CDR1 SNHLY and CDR2 FYNNEI. The CDR3 is CASSAAGDYGYTF. DNA for the CDR3: TGTGCCAGCAGCGCCGCGGGGGACTATGGCTACACCTTC.

The chain has TRBV5-1 and TRBJ1-3; 8 nucleotides agree with TRBD1. The CDR3 totals 16 residues. Germline V CDR1 and CDR2: SGHRS, YFSETQ. V lost 0 bases and J lost 1; bases outside the gene matches: 3. Written as DNA, the CDR3 is TGCGCCAGCAGCTTGGGGCAGGGGGCATCTGGAAACACCATATATTTT. It specifies CASSLGQGASGNTIYF.